This is a list of T cell receptor beta chains from one sample in a study of graft-versus-host responses after intestinal transplantation. Using immunoSEQ multiplex PCR, the repertoire was profiled, and TCRdb retains in-frame clones only, with some absent. The sample records some 15,000 clones, under 85% being singletons. The sequenced sample was ileum tissue, obtained approximately 27 days after intestinal transplant. The receptors here all came from a human patient who received an intestinal transplant, so some T cells may come from the graft donor. Both conserved end residues are part of each CDR3. A D gene is named only where the DNA matches it firmly. Not all rows give a size; the values are once, few, many and, for expanded clones, a class.

j_gene | d_gene | v_gene | abundance | CDR3aa | CDR3nt
TRBJ2-2 | . | TRBV7-8 | . | CASSLQGNTGELFF | TGTGCCAGCAGCTTACAGGGGAACACCGGGGAGCTGTTTTTT
TRBJ1-4 | . | TRBV6-6 | . | CASSYLAGMDEKLFF | TGTGCCAGCAGTTACCTCGCAGGGATGGATGAAAAACTGTTTTTT
TRBJ2-5 | TRBD2 | TRBV27 | . | CASSLGGLAGEETQYF | TGTGCCAGCAGTTTAGGGGGACTAGCGGGGGAGGAGACCCAGTACTTC
TRBJ1-4 | TRBD1 | TRBV6-5 | . | CASSYSGQGDEKLFF | TGTGCCAGCAGTTATAGCGGACAGGGGGATGAAAAACTGTTTTTT
TRBJ1-3 | . | TRBV6-5 | once | CASATGPGNTIYF | TGTGCCAGCGCAACAGGGCCTGGAAACACCATATATTTT
TRBJ2-1 | . | TRBV25-1 | . | CASSKDGPSGEQFF | TGTGCCAGCAGTAAAGACGGTCCCTCGGGTGAGCAGTTCTTC
TRBJ1-5 | . | TRBV28 | . | CASSFFRENQPQHF | TGTGCCAGCAGTTTTTTCAGGGAAAATCAGCCCCAGCATTTT
TRBJ1-5 | . | TRBV29-1 | once | CSALQGLGQPQHF | TGCAGCGCTCTACAGGGTTTGGGTCAGCCCCAGCATTTT
TRBJ2-5 | TRBD1 | TRBV2 | few | CASSPRQGGETQYF | TGTGCCAGCAGTCCTAGACAGGGCGGTGAGACCCAGTACTTC
TRBJ2-3 | TRBD2 | TRBV10-2 | . | CASRASGGVGTDTQYF | TGCGCCAGCAGGGCTAGCGGGGGGGTTGGGACAGATACGCAGTATTTT
TRBJ1-1 | . | TRBV27 | . | CASSLNLRNTEAFF | TGTGCCAGCAGTTTGAACTTACGGAACACTGAAGCTTTCTTT
TRBJ1-2 | TRBD1 | TRBV6-5 | few | CASSYFGQGNYGYTF | TGTGCCAGCAGTTACTTCGGACAGGGGAACTATGGCTACACCTTC
TRBJ2-1 | . | TRBV4-1 | . | CASSQDRGVYNEQFF | TGCGCCAGCAGCCAAGATCGGGGAGTTTACAATGAGCAGTTCTTC
TRBJ1-3 | . | TRBV2 | . | CASSAVRRVGNTIYF | TGTGCCAGCAGTGCCGTCAGGCGTGTGGGAAACACCATATATTTT
TRBJ1-6 | . | TRBV15 | . | CATRETVTVNSPLHF | TGTGCCACCAGAGAAACCGTGACAGTTAATTCACCCCTCCACTTT
TRBJ2-3 | TRBD2 | TRBV9 | . | CASSTSGDTDTQYF | TGTGCCAGCAGCACCAGCGGGGACACAGATACGCAGTATTTT
TRBJ1-1 | TRBD1 | TRBV5-5 | few | CASSFTFGTVNTEAFF | TGTGCCAGCAGCTTCACGTTCGGGACAGTGAACACTGAAGCTTTCTTT
TRBJ2-3 | TRBD2 | TRBV5-1 | . | CASSSLAGGSSTDTQYF | TGCGCCAGCAGCTCCCTAGCGGGGGGCTCGAGCACAGATACGCAGTATTTT
TRBJ2-1 | . | TRBV7-6 | . | CASSFSLGTSTYNEQFF | TGTGCCAGCAGCTTTTCCCTCGGGACATCTACCTACAATGAGCAGTTCTTC
TRBJ2-5 | TRBD2 | TRBV18 | few | CASQGLAGWQETQYF | TGTGCCAGCCAGGGACTAGCGGGGTGGCAAGAGACCCAGTACTTC
TRBJ1-2 | . | TRBV5-4 | . | CASSSSGRGNGYTF | TGTGCCAGCAGCTCTTCGGGCAGGGGTAATGGCTACACCTTC
TRBJ2-2 | . | TRBV27 | . | CASSFLPAGELFF | TGTGCCAGCAGTTTCCTCCCCGCCGGGGAGCTGTTTTTT
TRBJ1-6 | TRBD1 | TRBV9 | . | CATGTEPNSPLHF | TGTGCCACCGGGACAGAACCTAATTCACCCCTCCACTTT
TRBJ2-6 | . | TRBV6-1 | . | CASTEGAAGANVLTF | TGTGCCAGCACGGAAGGGGCCGCTGGGGCCAACGTCCTGACTTTC
TRBJ1-3 | . | TRBV4-1 | . | CASSQPGSGNTIYF | TGCGCCAGCAGCCAACCGGGCTCTGGAAACACCATATATTTT
TRBJ2-3 | TRBD1 | TRBV30 | . | CAWIGQGSTDTQYF | TGTGCCTGGATAGGACAGGGGAGCACAGATACGCAGTATTTT
TRBJ1-2 | TRBD1 | TRBV6-6 | . | CASSYYDRGYYGYTF | TGTGCCAGCAGTTACTACGACAGGGGGTACTATGGCTACACCTTC
TRBJ2-2 | . | TRBV7-9 | . | CASSLPEAEPNTGELFF | TGTGCCAGCAGCTTACCCGAAGCCGAACCAAACACCGGGGAGCTGTTTTTT
TRBJ2-2 | TRBD2 | TRBV7-6 | . | CASSLSGGSARTGELFF | TGTGCCAGCAGCTTATCGGGGGGGTCCGCCAGAACCGGGGAGCTGTTTTTT
TRBJ2-2 | TRBD1 | TRBV27 | . | CASSLKTGGAKTGELFF | TGTGCCAGCAGTTTGAAGACAGGGGGCGCGAAGACCGGGGAGCTGTTTTTT
TRBJ1-2 | TRBD1 | TRBV5-1 | . | CASSLDPTGAGYTF | TGCGCCAGCAGCTTGGATCCGACAGGGGCCGGCTACACCTTC
TRBJ1-1 | . | TRBV13 | once | CASSFRLRQNTEAFF | TGTGCCAGCAGCTTCAGGCTACGCCAGAACACTGAAGCTTTCTTT
TRBJ1-2 | TRBD1 | TRBV30 | once | CAGTGYGYTF | TGTGCCGGGACAGGCTATGGCTACACCTTC
TRBJ1-2 | . | TRBV4-1 | few | CASSRTIGTPYGYTF | TGCGCCAGCAGCCGAACGATCGGGACACCCTATGGCTACACCTTC
TRBJ2-5 | TRBD1 | TRBV29-1 | . | CSSLTGNEETQYF | TGCAGCTCCCTGACAGGGAACGAAGAGACCCAGTACTTC
TRBJ1-1 | . | TRBV4-1 | . | CASSPHSRGTEAFF | TGCGCCAGCAGCCCACACAGTAGGGGCACTGAAGCTTTCTTT
TRBJ1-2 | TRBD1 | TRBV4-1 | . | CASSQSGTEAPYGYTF | TGCGCCAGCAGCCAATCCGGGACAGAGGCTCCGTATGGCTACACCTTC
TRBJ1-4 | . | TRBV9 | . | CASSVAQGQFNEKLFF | TGTGCCAGCAGCGTAGCTCAGGGGCAGTTTAATGAAAAACTGTTTTTT
TRBJ2-1 | TRBD2 | TRBV5-5 | . | CASSLPTMVARGEQFF | TGTGCCAGCAGCTTGCCGACAATGGTTGCGCGGGGGGAGCAGTTCTTC
TRBJ2-2 | TRBD2 | TRBV11-2 | . | CASTQGLAANTGELFF | TGTGCCAGCACCCAAGGACTAGCGGCAAACACCGGGGAGCTGTTTTTT
TRBJ1-5 | . | TRBV4-1 | . | CASSLRDSGSQPQHF | TGTGCCAGCAGCCTCCGGGACTCGGGGTCTCAGCCCCAGCATTTT
TRBJ2-3 | . | TRBV13 | . | CASSLTGVDTQYF | TGTGCCAGCAGCTTGACGGGGGTGGATACGCAGTATTTT
TRBJ1-2 | . | TRBV28 | once | CASSLGGGYGYTF | TGTGCCAGCAGTCTTGGGGGGGGCTATGGCTACACCTTC
TRBJ2-1 | . | TRBV27 | once | CASSFLPRENEQFF | TGTGCCAGCAGTTTTCTCCCGAGGGAAAATGAGCAGTTCTTC
TRBJ2-5 | . | TRBV19 | . | CASSNRDSTSPQTQYF | TGTGCCAGTAGTAATCGGGACTCGACTTCCCCACAGACCCAGTACTTC
TRBJ2-2 | TRBD2 | TRBV10-3 | . | CAISDFRDYGGELFF | TGTGCCATCAGTGACTTCCGGGACTACGGCGGGGAGCTGTTTTTT
TRBJ2-5 | . | TRBV2 | . | CASTRETQYF | TGTGCCAGCACGAGGGAGACCCAGTACTTC
TRBJ1-4 | . | TRBV28 | . | CASSFPAVRSEKLFF | TGTGCCAGCAGTTTCCCGGCAGTACGTAGCGAAAAACTGTTTTTT
TRBJ1-1 | . | TRBV4-1 | . | CASSQESVGLGTEAFF | TGCGCCAGCAGCCAAGAAAGCGTGGGGCTCGGCACTGAAGCTTTCTTT
TRBJ2-2 | . | TRBV11-3 | few | CASSLGVQGPTGELFF | TGTGCCAGCAGCTTGGGGGTCCAGGGGCCCACCGGGGAGCTGTTTTTT
TRBJ1-4 | . | TRBV7-8 | few | CASVPSGLNEKLFF | TGTGCCAGCGTCCCCTCGGGACTTAATGAAAAACTGTTTTTT
TRBJ2-1 | . | TRBV6-1 | once | CASRVGTLTGGQFF | TGTGCCAGCAGGGTTGGGACACTTACCGGCGGGCAGTTCTTC